The T cell receptor (beta chain) under discussion was sequenced for a study of regulatory T cells in long-lasting Graves disease. Construction of the TCR beta libraries employed iRepertoire HTBI primers in conjunction with Arm-PCR of CDR3 regions. Each CDR3 protein is one row after TCRdb ran MiXCR on the multiplex PCR reads. The top ten clones hold roughly 17% of a sample with about 440,000 distinct CDR3 sequences, more than 13% of them seen once. This clonotype has ten or more counts. Indicated time point: newly diagnosed GD, antithyroid drugs for less than 3 months. PBMC-extracted RNA yielded the TCR library. The V and J ends lost 7 bases and 4 bases respectively, with 10 bases between them. This CDR3 region has 12 residues. Separately, the same data were catalogued under a study of T cells in Graves' hyperthyroidism and ophthalmopathy.

Here the sequenced sample was peripheral blood mononuclear cells (PBMCs), taken at new diagnosis, from a patient treated with antithyroid drugs. This clonotype was obtained from a woman in her twenties or thirties with Graves disease. The rearrangement joins TRBV12-3 or TRBV12-4 to TRBJ2-5; D is possibly TRBD2 (6 bases). CDR3 DNA: TGTGCCAGCACGGCGGGACTAGAGACCCAGTACTTC. This gives the protein CASTAGLETQYF.